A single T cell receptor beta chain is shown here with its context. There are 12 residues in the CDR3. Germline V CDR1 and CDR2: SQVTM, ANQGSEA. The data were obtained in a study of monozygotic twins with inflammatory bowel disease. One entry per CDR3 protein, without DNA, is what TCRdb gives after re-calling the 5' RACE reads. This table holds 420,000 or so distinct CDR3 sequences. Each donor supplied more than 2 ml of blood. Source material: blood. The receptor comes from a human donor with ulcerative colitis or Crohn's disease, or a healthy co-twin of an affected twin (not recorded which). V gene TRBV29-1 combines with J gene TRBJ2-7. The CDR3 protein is CSVLTSFYEQYF.